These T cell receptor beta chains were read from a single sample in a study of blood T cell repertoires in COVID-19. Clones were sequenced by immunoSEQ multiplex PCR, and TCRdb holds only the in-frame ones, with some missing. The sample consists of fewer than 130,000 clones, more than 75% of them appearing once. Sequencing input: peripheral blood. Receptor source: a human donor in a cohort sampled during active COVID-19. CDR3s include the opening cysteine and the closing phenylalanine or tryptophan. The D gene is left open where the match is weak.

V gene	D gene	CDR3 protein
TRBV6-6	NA	CASRTGASYEQYF
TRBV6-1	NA	CASSEGQYTEAFF
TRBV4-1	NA	CASSQVGLYEQYF
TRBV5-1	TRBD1	CASSLGTGPYTF
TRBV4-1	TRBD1	CASRRGGQATDTQYF
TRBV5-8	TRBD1	CASSYGTGPYNEQFF
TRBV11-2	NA	CASSLDDSLNSPLHF
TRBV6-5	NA	CASSYSGGTGVYEQYF
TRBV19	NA	CASSIDHPQRRAFF
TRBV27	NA	CASSYSLRDTQYF
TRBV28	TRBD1	CASRRQGAGQPQHF
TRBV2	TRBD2	CASIEIAGTDTQYF
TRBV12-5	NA	CASGPSQETQYF
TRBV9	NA	CASSAGGPGNTIYF
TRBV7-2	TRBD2	CASSPGGGSSYEQYF
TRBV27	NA	CASRGLASTDTQYF
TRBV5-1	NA	CASSFTGYEQYF
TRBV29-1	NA	CSVAGKSNQPQHF
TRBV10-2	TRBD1	CASRDWTGDNSPLHF
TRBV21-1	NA	CASSLRRASHSGANVLTF
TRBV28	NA	CASSLRVDQPQHF
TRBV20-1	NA	CSASSGSDDIQYF
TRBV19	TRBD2	CASSHLVAGGPQETQYF
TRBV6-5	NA	CASSYGAGAYNSPLHF
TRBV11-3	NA	CASSLTRGETQYF
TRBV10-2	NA	CASTGNSNQPQHF
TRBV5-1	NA	CASSSLDADTQYF
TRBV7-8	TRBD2	CASSSLAGSSYEQYF
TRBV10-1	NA	CAIPGSKETQYF
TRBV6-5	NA	CASSPTGVYQPQHF